This T cell receptor beta chain came from a study of shared clonotypes between healthy human individuals. All participating donors were Caucasian adults from Nashville, Tennessee. Trimming left V 4 bases short and J 2 bases short, with 8 bases between. Germline lookup yields CDR1 LGHNA and CDR2 YNFKEQ. CDR3 size: 14 residues. The data were produced by immunoSEQ multiplex PCR, yet TCRdb's version contains in-frame clones alone and is incomplete. Of 600,000 to 700,000 clones in the sample, roughly 73% were seen once. This clonotype was sampled from a woman in her thirties in good health. The rearrangement links TRBV4-2 to TRBJ2-2, with D possibly being TRBD1 (5 bases). Sequenced material: memory CD4+ T cells sorted from blood. Subset defined: CD45RA-negative fraction. CDR3 region: CASSLRGNTGELFF. The DNA for the CDR3 is TGTGCCAGCAGCCTTAGGGGTAACACCGGGGAGCTGTTTTTT.